The source of this TCR beta chain is a study of cytomegalovirus exposure and HLA in healthy donors. CDR3 length equals 12 residues. The V end lost 10 bases, the J end lost 8 bases, and 16 bases lay between the germline ends. Germline values: CDR1 SNHLY, CDR2 FYNNEI. This clone occurred a few times. The PCR contained 60 Vbeta and 13 Jbeta primers. Data came from immunoSEQ multiplex PCR; TCRdb stores just in-frame clones and leaves some out. This sample has about 130,000 clones, with approximately 72% found just once. Sample: PBMCs. The clonotype comes from a human donor in good health. This chain joins TRBV2 and TRBJ2-3, with D tentatively TRBD2 (6 bases). Here the CDR3 DNA reads TGTGCCACAAGGGCAACTAGCTCTACGCAGTATTTT. This sequence encodes CATRATSSTQYF.